This T cell receptor (beta chain) comes out of a study of blood T cell repertoires in COVID-19. The V end lost 3 bases, the J end lost 1 base, and 6 bases lay between the germline ends. The CDR3 length is 13 residues. Germline CDR1 reads SGDLS; CDR2 reads YYNGEE. Sequencing was performed with immunoSEQ multiplex PCR; in TCRdb, only in-frame clones are kept and a portion is missing. The sample includes about 45,000 clones, roughly 80% of them seen just once. The chain links TRBV9 to TRBJ2-3; D is undetermined. Material for sequencing was peripheral blood. The TCR originated in a woman in her 70s with acute or convalescent COVID-19. This chain's CDR3 is CASSAPGTDTQYF. The CDR3 region has the DNA TGTGCCAGCAGCGCCCCCGGCACAGATACGCAGTATTTT. The whole variable domain, filled in from reference TRBV9 and TRBJ2-3, reads DSGVTQTPKHLITATGQRVTLRCSPRSGDLSVYWYQQSLDQGLQFLIQYYNGEERAKGNILERFSAQQFPDLHSELNLSSLELGDSALYFCASSAPGTDTQYFGPGTRLTVL.